The 15 T cell receptor beta chains below come from one sample, sequenced in a study of T cells after yellow fever vaccination. MiXCR, applied by TCRdb to the 5' RACE reads, yields one record per CDR3 protein. The sample has approximately 130,000 distinct CDR3 sequences; 13% to 15% are singletons. This material consisted of CD8+ T cells sorted from PBMCs, taken 5 days after the yellow fever booster vaccination. Receptors originate from a man younger than 35 who received the YFV17D yellow fever vaccine.

This clonotype was observed at least ten times. This chain joins TRBV2 and TRBJ1-5, with 11 positions matching TRBD1. Per the germline V gene, CDR1 is SNHLY and CDR2 is FYNNEI. The length of the CDR3 is 15 residues. V lost 5 bases and J lost 7; bases outside the gene matches: 7. The CDR3 here is CASSLGQGANQPQHF. The CDR3, as DNA: TGTGCCAGCAGTCTTGGACAGGGGGCGAACCAGCCCCAGCATTTT.

This clonotype was seen repeatedly, ten times or more. The chain uses TRBV6-2 or TRBV6-3 and TRBJ2-7, with a possible D match to TRBD2 (5 bases). V lost 5 bases to trimming and J lost 0 bases, with 17 bases between them. Germline V CDR1 and CDR2: MNHEY, SVGEGT. This CDR3 has 16 residues. The CDR3 spells CASSTPRTGSSYEQYF. The CDR3 DNA is TGTGCCAGCAGTACCCCTAGGACGGGAAGCTCCTACGAGCAGTACTTC.

This clonotype turned up a few times. The V gene is TRBV29-1, the J gene TRBJ2-1; D is undetermined. This CDR3 is 15 amino acids long. Germline assignment: CDR1 SQVTM and CDR2 ANQGSEA. The V gene lost 2 bases and the J gene lost 0 bases, with 11 bases spanning the gap. This CDR3 reads CSVERSATSYNEQFF. The CDR3, as DNA: TGCAGCGTTGAAAGGTCGGCTACCTCCTACAATGAGCAGTTCTTC.

Only a few counts were recorded for this clonotype. The V call is TRBV15, the J call TRBJ2-3; the D is unclear. V shed 4 bases and J shed 3 bases, with 8 bases lying between them. CDR3 length: 13 amino acids. The V gene's germline CDR1 is LNHNV and CDR2 YYDKDF (reference sequence). CDR3 nucleotides: TGTGCCACCAGCACCTCCTGGACAGATACGCAGTATTTT. The encoded protein is CATSTSWTDTQYF.

This clonotype was seen a few times. The chain employs TRBV29-1 and TRBJ2-2; D may be TRBD1 or TRBD2 (5 bases each). Germline-derived CDR1 and CDR2 are SQVTM and ANQGSEA. The V end was cut by 2 bases, the J end by 4 bases, with 17 bases between. The CDR3 runs to 16 residues. CDR3 nucleotide sequence: TGCAGCGTTGAACTCGGGGCACGCGGCTCCACCGGGGAGCTGTTTTTT. Translating it yields CSVELGARGSTGELFF.

This chain links TRBV6-5 with TRBJ2-5; 7 positions match TRBD2. The CDR3 extends over 15 amino acids. The V and J ends lost 1 base and 6 bases, in that order; junction bases with no gene match: 8. Germline V gives CDR1 MNHEY, CDR2 SVGAGI. As DNA, the CDR3 is TGTGCCAGCAGTTACTGGGCAGGGCGGGGGAAGACCCAGTACTTC. Protein sequence: CASSYWAGRGKTQYF.

The table lists this clonotype with a few counts. The chain carries TRBV4-3 and TRBJ1-1; D uncertain. CDR3 size: 15 residues. V gave up 4 bases and J gave up 4 bases, with 16 bases separating them. Germline assignment: CDR1 LGHNA and CDR2 YSLEER. The CDR3, as DNA: TGCGCCAGCAGCCGAATGGCGGGGATAGGCACTGAAGCTTTCTTT. This encodes CASSRMAGIGTEAFF.

This clonotype was seen only a few times. This chain joins TRBV5-1 and TRBJ1-4; possibly TRBD1 for D (5 bases). The CDR3 has 11 amino acids. The germline V gene encodes CDR1 SGHRS and CDR2 YFSETQ. The germline V and J ends were trimmed by 4 bases and 11 bases, with 9 bases remaining between them. The DNA for the CDR3 is TGCGCCAGCAGCGCCGGGACTAAACTGTTTTTT. Its protein product is CASSAGTKLFF. The full variable domain, in which reference TRBV5-1 and TRBJ1-4 provide the parts outside the CDR3, is KAGVTQTPRYLIKTRGQQVTLSCSPISGHRSVSWYQQTPGQGLQFLFEYFSETQRNKGNFPGRFSGRQFSNSRSEMNVSTLELGDSALYLCASSAGTKLFFGSGTQLSVL.

This clonotype was counted only a few times. V is TRBV7-8 and J is TRBJ1-6; 8 positions match TRBD1. In germline, CDR1 is SGHVS, CDR2 FQNEAQ. This CDR3 spans 20 amino acids. V shed 1 base, J shed 0 bases, and the junction held 11 bases outside the gene matches. CDR3 nucleotide sequence: TGTGCCAGCAGCTTAGACCCTGGACAGGGCGCCAGCTCCTATAATTCACCCCTCCACTTT. This encodes CASSLDPGQGASSYNSPLHF.

This clonotype was picked up many times. The chain joins TRBV7-6 to TRBJ2-2; no definite D call. Germline CDR1 and CDR2: SGHVS and FNYEAQ. The CDR3 contains 13 residues. The V and J ends lost 1 base and 3 bases respectively, with 3 bases between them. Here the CDR3 DNA reads TGTGCCAGCAGCTTAGGGGACACCGGGGAGCTGTTTTTT. This translates into CASSLGDTGELFF.

There are a few counts of this clonotype. V is TRBV9 and J is TRBJ2-3; 8 bases align to TRBD1. Germline V CDR1 and CDR2: SGDLS, YYNGEE. This CDR3 comprises 17 residues. Trimming at V came to 3 bases and at J to 0 bases, leaving 9 bases not matched to a gene. CDR3 sequence reads: CASSDPTGVPSTDTQYF. The DNA of the CDR3 is TGTGCCAGCAGCGATCCGACAGGGGTCCCTAGCACAGATACGCAGTATTTT.

This clonotype showed up just a few times. The chain employs TRBV4-1 and TRBJ2-7, with D tentatively TRBD1 or TRBD2 (5 bases each). Trimming removed 3 bases from V and 2 bases from J, with 17 bases in between. This CDR3 has 16 amino acids. The germline CDR1 and CDR2 sequences are MGHRA and YSYEKL. DNA of the CDR3: TGCGCCAGCAGCCATTTCTCCGGGACGGACACCTACGAGCAGTACTTC. Its protein is CASSHFSGTDTYEQYF.

The sample holds many counts of this clonotype. The J gene is TRBJ2-5, the V gene TRBV6-1; D perhaps matches TRBD1 (6 bases). Germline CDR1 and CDR2: MNHNS and SASEGT. Trimming pared 6 bases from V and 2 bases from J, leaving 16 bases between. CDR3 length equals 15 residues. CDR3 DNA: TGTGCCAGCAGGACACCAGGGGTAAAACAAGAGACCCAGTACTTC. This codes for CASRTPGVKQETQYF.

The chain employs TRBV4-3 and TRBJ2-7; D is ambiguous. The CDR3 has 14 amino acids. V was shortened by 0 bases and J by 0 bases, with 6 bases between the two germline ends. The germline CDR1 and CDR2 sequences are LGHNA and YSLEER. The CDR3 region is CASSQETLSYEQYF. CDR3 coding DNA: TGCGCCAGCAGCCAAGAGACACTCTCCTACGAGCAGTACTTC.

This clonotype was counted between two and nine times. The rearrangement joins TRBV7-2 to TRBJ2-3; D may match TRBD1 or TRBD2 (5 bases each). Looked up from germline, CDR1 is SGHTA and CDR2 is FQGNSA. V was trimmed by 4 bases and J by 1 base, leaving 6 bases between them. This CDR3 contains 13 residues. The CDR3 DNA sequence: TGTGCCAGCAGCTCGGGACGCACAGATACGCAGTATTTT. Translating it yields CASSSGRTDTQYF.